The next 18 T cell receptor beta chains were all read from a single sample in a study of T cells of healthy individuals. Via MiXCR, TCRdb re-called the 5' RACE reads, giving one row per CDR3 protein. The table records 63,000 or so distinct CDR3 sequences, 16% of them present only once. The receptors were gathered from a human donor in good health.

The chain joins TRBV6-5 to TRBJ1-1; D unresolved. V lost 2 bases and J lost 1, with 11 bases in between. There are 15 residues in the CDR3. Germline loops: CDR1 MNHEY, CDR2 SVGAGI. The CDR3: CASSYGVIGNTEAFF. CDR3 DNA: TGTGCCAGCAGTTACGGGGTAATAGGGAACACTGAAGCTTTCTTT.

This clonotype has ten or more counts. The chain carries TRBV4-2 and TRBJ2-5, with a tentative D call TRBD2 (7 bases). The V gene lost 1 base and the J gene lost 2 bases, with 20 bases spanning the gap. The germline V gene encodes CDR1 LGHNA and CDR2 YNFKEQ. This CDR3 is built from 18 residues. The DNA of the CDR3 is TGTGCCAGCAGCCAAGTCCTAAGCGGGACACCCCAACAAGAGACCCAGTACTTC. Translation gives CASSQVLSGTPQQETQYF.

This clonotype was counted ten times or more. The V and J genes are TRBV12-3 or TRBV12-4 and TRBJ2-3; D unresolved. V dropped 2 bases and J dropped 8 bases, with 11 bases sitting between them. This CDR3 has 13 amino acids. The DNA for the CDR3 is TGTGCCAGCAGTTTAAGGTCCAGTCCTACGCAGTATTTT. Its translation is CASSLRSSPTQYF.

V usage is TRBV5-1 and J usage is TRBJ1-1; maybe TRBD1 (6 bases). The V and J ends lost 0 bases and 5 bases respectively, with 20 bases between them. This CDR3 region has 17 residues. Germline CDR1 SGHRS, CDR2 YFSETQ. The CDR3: CASSLVGGGPLETEAFF. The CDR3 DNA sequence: TGCGCCAGCAGCTTGGTGGGGGGGGGGCCCCTCGAGACTGAAGCTTTCTTT.

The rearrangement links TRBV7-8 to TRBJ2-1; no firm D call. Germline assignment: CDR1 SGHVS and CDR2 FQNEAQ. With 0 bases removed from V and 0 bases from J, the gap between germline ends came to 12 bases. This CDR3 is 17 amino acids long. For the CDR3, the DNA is TGTGCCAGCAGCTTAGCGCTTTTTAGAGGCTCCTACAATGAGCAGTTCTTC. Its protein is CASSLALFRGSYNEQFF. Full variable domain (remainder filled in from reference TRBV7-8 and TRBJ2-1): GAGVSQSPRYKVAKRGQDVALRCDPISGHVSLFWYQQALGQGPEFLTYFQNEAQLDKSGLPSDRFFAERPEGSVSTLKIQRTQQEDSAVYLCASSLALFRGSYNEQFFGPGTRLTVL.

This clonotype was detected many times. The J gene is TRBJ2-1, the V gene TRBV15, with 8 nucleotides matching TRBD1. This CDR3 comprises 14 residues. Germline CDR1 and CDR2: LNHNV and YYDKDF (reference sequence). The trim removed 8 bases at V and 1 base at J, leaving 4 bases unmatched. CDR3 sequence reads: CATYGQGSYNEQFF. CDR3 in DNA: TGTGCCACCTACGGACAGGGATCCTACAATGAGCAGTTCTTC.

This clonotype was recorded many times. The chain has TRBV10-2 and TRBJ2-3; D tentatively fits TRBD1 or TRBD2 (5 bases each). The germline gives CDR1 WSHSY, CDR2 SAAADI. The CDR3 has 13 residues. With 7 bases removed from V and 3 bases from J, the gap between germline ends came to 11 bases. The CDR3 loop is CASKLGDTDTQYF. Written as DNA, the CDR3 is TGCGCCAGCAAACTAGGGGATACAGATACGCAGTATTTT.

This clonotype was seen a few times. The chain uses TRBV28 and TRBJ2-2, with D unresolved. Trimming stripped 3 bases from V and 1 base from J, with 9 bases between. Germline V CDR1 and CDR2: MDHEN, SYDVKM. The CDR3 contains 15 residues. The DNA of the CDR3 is TGTGCCAGCAGTTTGTACCCAGGGAACACCGGGGAGCTGTTTTTT. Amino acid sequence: CASSLYPGNTGELFF.

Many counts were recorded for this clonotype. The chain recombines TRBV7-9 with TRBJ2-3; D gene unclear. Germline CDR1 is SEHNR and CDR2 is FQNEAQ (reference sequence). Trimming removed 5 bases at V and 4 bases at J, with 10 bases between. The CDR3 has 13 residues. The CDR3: CASSHRSPDTQYF. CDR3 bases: TGTGCCAGCAGCCATCGATCACCAGATACGCAGTATTTT.

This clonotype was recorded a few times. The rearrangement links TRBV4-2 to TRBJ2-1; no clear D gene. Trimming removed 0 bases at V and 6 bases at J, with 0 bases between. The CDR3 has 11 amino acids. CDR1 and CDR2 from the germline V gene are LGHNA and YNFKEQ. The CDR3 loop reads CASSQDNEQFF. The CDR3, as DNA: TGTGCCAGCAGCCAAGACAATGAGCAGTTCTTC.

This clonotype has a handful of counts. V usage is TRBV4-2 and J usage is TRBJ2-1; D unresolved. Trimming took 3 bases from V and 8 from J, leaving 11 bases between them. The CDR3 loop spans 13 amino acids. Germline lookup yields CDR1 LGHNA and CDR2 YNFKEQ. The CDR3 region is CASSHPQSHEQFF. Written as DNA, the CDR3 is TGTGCCAGCAGCCACCCCCAGAGCCATGAGCAGTTCTTC.

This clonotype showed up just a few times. The CDR3: CASSLVMSSGGASNEQFF. For the CDR3, the DNA is TGTGCCAGCAGCTTAGTAATGTCTAGCGGGGGGGCTTCGAATGAGCAGTTCTTC. The V and J genes are TRBV7-2 and TRBJ2-1, with 12 bases fitting TRBD2. The CDR3 consists of 18 residues. Trimming took 1 base from V and 7 from J; bases not matched to a gene: 11. Germline CDR1 is SGHTA and CDR2 is FQGNSA.

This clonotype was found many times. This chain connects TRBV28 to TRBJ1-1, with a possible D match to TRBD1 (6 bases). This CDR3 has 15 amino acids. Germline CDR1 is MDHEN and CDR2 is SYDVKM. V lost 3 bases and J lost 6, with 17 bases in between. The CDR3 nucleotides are TGTGCCAGCAGTTTGGGAGTAGGGGGGAGCGCTGAAGCTTTCTTT. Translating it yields CASSLGVGGSAEAFF.

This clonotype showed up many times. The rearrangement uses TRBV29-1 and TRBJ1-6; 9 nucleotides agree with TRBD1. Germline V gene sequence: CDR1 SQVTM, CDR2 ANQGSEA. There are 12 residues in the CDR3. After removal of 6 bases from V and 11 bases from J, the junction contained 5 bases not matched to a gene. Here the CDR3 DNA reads TGCAGCGTCGCGGACAGGGGTACACCCCTCCACTTT. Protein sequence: CSVADRGTPLHF.

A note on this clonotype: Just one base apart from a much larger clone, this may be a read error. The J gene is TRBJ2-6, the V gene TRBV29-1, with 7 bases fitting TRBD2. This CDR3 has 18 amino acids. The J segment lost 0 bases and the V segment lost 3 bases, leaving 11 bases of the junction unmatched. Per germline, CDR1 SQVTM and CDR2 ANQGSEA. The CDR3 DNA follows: TGCAGCGTTGAGGGAGGGGACGGGGGTGGCTCTGGGGCCAACGTCCTGACTTTC. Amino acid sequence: CSVEGGDGGGSGANVLTF.

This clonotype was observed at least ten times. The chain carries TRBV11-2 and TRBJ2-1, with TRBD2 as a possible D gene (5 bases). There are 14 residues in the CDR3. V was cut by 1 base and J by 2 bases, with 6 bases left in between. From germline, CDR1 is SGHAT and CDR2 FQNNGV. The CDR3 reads CASSLAGTYNEQFF. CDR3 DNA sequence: TGTGCCAGCAGCTTAGCGGGAACCTACAATGAGCAGTTCTTC.

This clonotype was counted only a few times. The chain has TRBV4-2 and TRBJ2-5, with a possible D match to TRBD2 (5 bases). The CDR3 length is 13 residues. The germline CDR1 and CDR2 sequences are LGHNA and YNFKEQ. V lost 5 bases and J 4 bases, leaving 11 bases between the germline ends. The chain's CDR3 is CASSEGLRETQYF. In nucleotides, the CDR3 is TGTGCCAGCAGCGAAGGACTGAGAGAGACCCAGTACTTC.

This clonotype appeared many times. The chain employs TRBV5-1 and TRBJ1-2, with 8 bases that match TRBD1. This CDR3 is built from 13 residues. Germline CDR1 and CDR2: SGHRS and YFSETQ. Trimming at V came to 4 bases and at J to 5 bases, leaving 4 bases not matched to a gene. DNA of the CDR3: TGCGCCAGCAGCAAGGACAGGGAATATGGCTACACCTTC. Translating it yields CASSKDREYGYTF.